This T cell receptor beta chain was captured in a study of T cells in Graves' hyperthyroidism and ophthalmopathy (dated by TCRdb to 2018 to 2020). The study in broad terms: Peripheral blood samples were taken at the time of initial diagnosis, prior to any treatment. To identify distinguishing TCR V-J signatures, a discovery cohort of about a hundred patients was used, comprising fewer than 45 with Graves' ophthalmopathy and about 59 with stable Graves' hyperthyroidism. Whether ophthalmopathy could be predicted prospectively was tested in an independent validation cohort made up of under 20 hyperthyroidism patients plus 17 patients who later progressed to ophthalmopathy. The roughly 100 discovery patients were divided at random into training and test sets in a 7:3 ratio. The study also compared thyroid tissue and blood T-cell repertoires from a handful of Graves' hyperthyroidism patients. After blood sampling, hyperthyroidism patients were treated with methimazole at a starting dose of 30 mg daily, and ophthalmopathy patients were treated with high-dose intravenous methylprednisolone. The paper reports TCR Vbeta CDR3 sequencing of approximately 140 peripheral blood samples: under 45 ophthalmopathy, approximately 74 hyperthyroidism and around 17 progressor patients. Study-wide conclusions, independent of this receptor: In validation, the model predicted progression to ophthalmopathy with 55% to 71% sensitivity and about 72% specificity, a median of 6.5 months before onset. A model built on a 13 V-J signature distinguished ophthalmopathy from stable hyperthyroidism, reaching approximately 89% sensitivity and about 81% specificity in cross-validation and 80%/75% in testing. Most expanded thyroid clonotypes (frequency above 0.001) were also detected in blood, a finding suggesting that blood repertoires may reflect thyroid immune responses. Sample size was not statistically predetermined, and blinding of investigators to group allocation was not performed.

In the ophthalmopathy patients, disease was moderately to severely active, with a Clinical Activity Score of 3 or more, a NOSPECS grade of 4 or more, and a duration of less than 3 months. Any patient with an uncontrolled infection, another autoimmune disease, pregnancy or lactation was excluded. Diagnoses relied on clinical symptoms, serum thyroxine and TRAb, thyroid ultrasound and orbital computed tomography. PBMCs were isolated from about 9.2 ml of fresh peripheral blood by Ficoll-Paque density gradient centrifugation. Total RNA was extracted using Trizol reagent, and RNA quality was assessed on an Agilent 2100 Bioanalyzer. The TCR beta CDR3 regions were amplified from the RNA transcripts. The first round of RT-PCR for the TCR CDR3 was performed with the HTBI primer set and the Qiagen OneStep RT-PCR kit. Libraries were constructed in a second round of multiplex PCR, after which size selection and purification were performed. Sequencing of the libraries was done on an Illumina HiSeq2000 using paired-end 100 bp reads. In the paper's pipeline: SOAPnuke was used to process the raw data, throwing out any read that contained adapters or uncalled bases, had a mean Phred below 15, or lacked an exact constant-primer or identifier match. High-quality paired reads were merged with COPE v1.2.5, and unique nucleotide sequences were defined as clonotypes. Clonotypes were aligned to IMGT TRBV, TRBD and TRBJ reference segments using MiTCR v1.1. Only V-J combinations with frequency above 0.0001, covering roughly 99% of repertoires, were analysed. A TCS score was defined as the ratio between F50 (clonal expansion) and ExV (chaos), using BLOSUM62-based TCRdist between CDR3 peptides within each V-J. Welch's t-statistics and random forest reduced around 550 V-J features to 13, which were used in a naive Bayes classifier (R e1071). Clones were called with MiXCR by TCRdb after fastp trimmed the public reads at Q25, and only in-frame beta chains were retained. Records with the same CDR3 protein are collapsed into one entry carrying the most frequent genes and DNA. The V and J calls were not made by the authors but by TCRdb's processing. The sample has approximately 600,000 distinct CDR3 sequences on record, about 20% of them singletons. The biggest ten clones account for 30% to 40% of the sample.

Inclusive of the bounding cysteine and phenylalanine, the CDR3 is 13 residues long. Kept here is only the CDR3 DNA, which spans 39 bases and is read in frame from base 1. V and J are truncated by 1 base and 7 bases respectively, leaving an intervening sequence of 11 bases. CDR1 SGHAT and CDR2 FQNNGV were looked up in the germline V gene. This clonotype was counted between two and nine times. This receptor's antigen is unknown. The input lacks base qualities; no much larger clone sits a single base away. This receptor was identified in a man aged 25 to 45 with Graves' ophthalmopathy. The sample consisted of blood. The sequence joins TRBV11-2 to TRBJ2-7; the D gene is unclear. The CDR3 here reads CASSLGSGFEQYF. The nucleotides read TGTGCCAGCAGCTTAGGTTCGGGCTTTGAGCAGTACTTC.